This entry describes one T cell receptor (beta chain). Its antigen is unknown. Trimming left V 1 base short and J 4 bases short, with 14 bases between. Looked up from germline, CDR1 is MGHRA and CDR2 is YSYEKL. The CDR3 covers 16 residues. The data belong to a study of cytomegalovirus exposure and HLA in healthy donors. General study findings and limits: In a later analysis, parvovirus B19, influenza, CMV and Epstein-Barr virus appeared linked to several top co-occurrence clusters. The only immune exposure information that was available was CMV serostatus. The authors later linked a missense DCLRE1C variant to TCR beta V- and J-gene trimming.

Primers for the PCR totalled 60 Vbeta and 13 Jbeta. Assay: immunoSEQ multiplex PCR; the TCRdb copy retains only in-frame clones and omits some. The sample lists 150,000 to 200,000 clones; 75% to 85% were seen once. The sequence derives from a woman aged 18-29 years in good health and CMV-seropositive. This chain connects TRBV4-1 to TRBJ1-3; D perhaps matches TRBD1 (6 bases). The source material was PBMCs. CDR3 sequence: CASSQGFGGAGNTIYF. The CDR3 bases are TGCGCCAGCAGCCAAGGGTTTGGGGGCGCGGGAAACACCATATATTTT.